This T cell receptor (beta chain) was identified in a study of T cells expressing NK-cell markers. Study background: Beta-chain profiling covered CD3+CD56+NKG2C+, CD3+CD56+NKG2C- and CD3+CD56-NKG2C+ sorted subsets. General study results and limits: In several donors, these clonotypes also led the CD3+CD56-NKG2C+ fraction.

Germline-derived CDR1 and CDR2 are MNHEY and SMNVEV (reference sequence). There are 17 residues in the CDR3. A word on this clonotype: Its target is unknown.

Making the TCR beta cDNA relied on 5'RACE template switching with UMIs. One entry per CDR3 protein, without DNA, is what TCRdb gives after re-calling the 5' RACE reads. The table counts over 200,000 distinct CDR3 sequences; 0.3% to 0.45% lies in the top ten. The sequence derives from a young man in good health. Material for sequencing was blood T cells: a sorted CD56 or NKG2C T cell subset, CD4+ or CD8+ T cells, or bulk PBMC T cells (not recorded which). The gene calls are TRBV27 and TRBJ2-7; checking the TCRdb D call of TRBD2 is not possible without DNA. The CDR3 region is CASSSRPGLAGLYEQYF.